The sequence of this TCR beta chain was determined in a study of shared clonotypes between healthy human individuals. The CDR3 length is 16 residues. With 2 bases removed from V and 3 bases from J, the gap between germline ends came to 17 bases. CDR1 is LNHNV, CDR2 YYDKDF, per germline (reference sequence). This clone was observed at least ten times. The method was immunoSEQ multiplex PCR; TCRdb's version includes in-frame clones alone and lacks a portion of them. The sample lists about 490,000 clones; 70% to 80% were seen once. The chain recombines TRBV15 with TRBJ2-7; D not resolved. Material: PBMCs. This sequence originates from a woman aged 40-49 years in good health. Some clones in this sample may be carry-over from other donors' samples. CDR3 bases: TGTGCCACCAGCAGACACGTAGAGGATAGCAGCTACGAGCAGTACTTC. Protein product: CATSRHVEDSSYEQYF.